One and the same sample provided the 20 T cell receptor beta chains below, sequenced in a study of glioma-infiltrating T cells. Amplification of TCR alpha and beta CDR3 regions from RNA used iRepertoire nested multiplex PCR. A single record per CDR3 protein comes from TCRdb applying MiXCR to the multiplex PCR reads. The sample lists tens of thousands of distinct CDR3 sequences, about 37% occurring once. The sample comprised glioma tissue, nonneoplastic brain tissue, or PBMCs (not recorded which). These receptors were obtained from a human donor with low-grade glioma or glioblastoma, undergoing nonglioma brain surgery, or in good health (not recorded which).

There are many counts of this clonotype. This sequence joins TRBV6-6 and TRBJ1-2; D gene ambiguous. CDR3 size: 16 residues. The V end was cut by 2 bases, the J end by 0 bases, with 13 bases between. Germline CDR1 reads MNHNY; CDR2 reads SVGAGI (reference sequence). CDR3 residues: CASSYLWGSSNYGYTF. In DNA, the CDR3 is TGTGCCAGCAGTTACCTATGGGGTTCTTCTAACTATGGCTACACCTTC.

This chain joins TRBV4-1 and TRBJ1-2, with D possibly matching TRBD1 (5 bases). This CDR3 spans 16 amino acids. With 2 bases removed from V and 5 bases from J, the gap between germline ends came to 18 bases. Germline CDR1 and CDR2: MGHRA and YSYEKL. The CDR3 coding sequence is TGCGCCAGCAGCCAACACCGGGACGGGGGTAAATATGGCTACACCTTC. It specifies CASSQHRDGGKYGYTF.

This clonotype was detected many times. The V and J genes are TRBV7-9 and TRBJ2-7; D uncertain. Germline CDR1 reads SEHNR; CDR2 reads FQNEAQ (reference sequence). This CDR3 contains 15 residues. The ends were cut back, 1 base at V and 2 bases at J, with 12 bases in the middle. For the CDR3, the DNA is TGTGCCAGCAGCTTAGGGGCTACAGATGCCTACGAGCAGTACTTC. Its translation: CASSLGATDAYEQYF.

This clonotype occurred many times. V usage is TRBV19 and J usage is TRBJ1-1, with TRBD1 matching 7 bases. V lost 4 bases to trimming and J lost 0 bases; unmatched junction nucleotides: 8. The CDR3 totals 16 residues. Germline CDR1 reads LNHDA; CDR2 reads SQIVND (reference sequence). The CDR3 reads CASSTQPDRVNTEAFF. The CDR3 DNA follows: TGTGCCAGTAGTACCCAACCCGACAGGGTGAACACTGAAGCTTTCTTT.

This clonotype was seen repeatedly, ten times or more. The J gene is TRBJ2-7, the V gene TRBV2, with 7 nucleotides matching TRBD1. V was clipped by 8 bases and J by 2 bases; unmatched bases: 6. The CDR3 totals 13 residues. Per the germline V gene, CDR1 is SNHLY and CDR2 is FYNNEI. The DNA of the CDR3 is TGTGCCAGCCACCGGGACAGCACCTACGAGCAGTACTTC. Its protein is CASHRDSTYEQYF.

This clonotype was counted at least ten times. The chain uses TRBV2 and TRBJ1-4; perhaps TRBD1 as D (5 bases). Trimming left V 11 bases short and J 3 bases short, with 13 bases between. Germline V gene lookup returns CDR1 SNHLY and CDR2 FYNNEI. This CDR3 contains 13 residues. The chain's CDR3 is CAGGGAPNEKLFF. In DNA form, the CDR3 reads TGTGCCGGTGGGGGAGCCCCTAATGAAAAACTGTTTTTT.

This clonotype has at least ten counts. The chain carries TRBV14 and TRBJ2-1; D gene unclear. From germline, CDR1 is SGHDN and CDR2 FVKESK. The CDR3 has 11 residues. The V gene lost 3 bases and the J gene lost 10 bases, with 7 bases spanning the gap. Written as DNA, the CDR3 is TGTGCCAGCAGCCAGGTTTACGAGCAGTTCTTC. It translates to CASSQVYEQFF.

This clonotype was observed at least ten times. This chain uses TRBV6-1 with TRBJ1-5, with 7 bases that match TRBD1. The V gene's germline CDR1 is MNHNS and CDR2 SASEGT. This CDR3 is 13 amino acids long. CDR3 protein: CASGTVSNQPQHF. The CDR3 nucleotides are TGTGCGTCCGGGACAGTTAGCAATCAGCCCCAGCATTTT.

Comments on this clonotype: This may be a read error, as it is one base from a much larger clone. This rearrangement joins TRBV19 to TRBJ2-4; D gene uncertain. V lost 8 bases and J lost 4, with 18 bases in between. The germline gives CDR1 LNHDA, CDR2 SQIVND (reference sequence). The CDR3 is made up of 15 amino acids. The CDR3 reads CASGTNRLSKNIQYF. The CDR3 region has the DNA TGTGCCAGTGGAACTAATCGGCTCAGTAAAAACATTCAGTACTTC.

This clonotype was counted at least ten times. Relative to the germline gene, one junction end is altered; a read error may explain this. V and J are TRBV2 and TRBJ2-1; 7 positions agree with TRBD1. Germline V lookup: CDR1 SNHLY, CDR2 FYNNEI. The CDR3 loop spans 13 amino acids. CDR3 bases: TGTGCCAGCAGGGGAACCCTCGACAGGGAGCGGTTCTTC. It is translated as CASRGTLDRERFF.

The V gene is TRBV7-9, the J gene TRBJ2-5; the D gene could be TRBD1 or TRBD2 (5 bases each). Germline CDR1 reads SEHNR; CDR2 reads FQNEAQ (reference sequence). V lost 0 bases to trimming and J lost 7 bases, with 15 bases between them. This CDR3 contains 15 residues. In DNA, the CDR3 is TGTGCCAGCAGCTTAGCCACCGGGGCCGGTGGGACCCAGTACTTC. Its translation: CASSLATGAGGTQYF. Full variable domain (missing parts from reference TRBV7-9 and TRBJ2-5): DTGVSQNPRHKITKRGQNVTFRCDPISEHNRLYWYRQTLGQGPEFLTYFQNEAQLEKSRLLSDRFSAERPKGSFSTLEIQRTEQGDSAMYLCASSLATGAGGTQYFGPGTRLLVL.

This clonotype was observed many times. The V call is TRBV20-1, the J call TRBJ2-3; 8 bases match TRBD2. V gave up 0 bases and J gave up 6 bases; unmatched junction bases: 8. The CDR3 covers 15 residues. In germline, CDR1 is DFQATT, CDR2 SNEGSKA (reference sequence). The CDR3 DNA is TGCAGTGCTAGAGATATCCGGGGGGGCGCGGATACGCAGTATTTT. It codes for CSARDIRGGADTQYF.

This clonotype was detected ten times or more. The rearrangement uses TRBV4-3 and TRBJ2-3, with D perhaps given as TRBD1 or TRBD2 (5 bases each). The V and J ends lost 0 bases and 4 bases respectively, with 11 bases between them. The germline CDR1 and CDR2 sequences are LGHNA and YSLEER. This CDR3 is 15 amino acids long. The chain's CDR3 is CASSQEARGPDTQYF. The DNA of the CDR3 is TGCGCCAGCAGCCAAGAGGCGAGGGGCCCAGATACGCAGTATTTT.

This clonotype was seen repeatedly, ten times or more. The chain couples TRBV5-1 to TRBJ2-7, with D unclear. Germline V gives CDR1 SGHRS, CDR2 YFSETQ. The CDR3 contains 14 residues. V gave up 0 bases and J gave up 1 base, with 8 bases separating them. CDR3 in DNA: TGCGCCAGCAGCTTGGGTGGAACATCCTACGAGCAGTACTTC. The encoded protein is CASSLGGTSYEQYF.

On this clonotype itself: Mismatch with germline at one junction end may stem from a read error. The V and J genes are TRBV6-2 or TRBV6-3 and TRBJ2-1; D might be TRBD2 (7 bases). Germline loops: CDR1 MNHEY, CDR2 SVGEGT. The CDR3 is 15 amino acids. In nucleotides, the CDR3 is TGCGCCAGCAGAGAGACTAGGGGGGGTTGGGGTGAGCAGTTCTTC. Translated: CASRETRGGWGEQFF.

This clonotype has a count of ten or more. This chain links TRBV18 with TRBJ1-1, with D unclear. Germline V gene data show CDR1 as KGHSH and CDR2 as LQKENI. This CDR3 is 13 amino acids long. Deletions cut 8 bases from V and 4 bases from J, with 14 bases between. DNA of the CDR3: TGTGCCAGCCTAGACTCTTCGGGCACTGAAGCTTTCTTT. It codes for CASLDSSGTEAFF.

This clonotype has at least ten counts. This sequence joins TRBV5-5 and TRBJ1-1; D gene uncertain. Germline CDR1 is SGHKS and CDR2 is YYEKEE (reference sequence). The germline V and J ends were trimmed by 7 bases and 0 bases, with 10 bases remaining between them. The CDR3 has 13 amino acids. The CDR3 nucleotides are TGTGCCAGCCTGGAGGGCATGAACACTGAAGCTTTCTTT. This encodes CASLEGMNTEAFF. Filled out from reference TRBV5-5 and TRBJ1-1, the complete variable domain reads DAGVTQSPTHLIKTRGQQVTLRCSPISGHKSVSWYQQVLGQGPQFIFQYYEKEERGRGNFPDRFSARQFPNYSSELNVNALLLGDSALYLCASLEGMNTEAFFGQGTRLTVV.

Points on this clonotype: A read error may be the cause here, since a much bigger clone is one base away. J is TRBJ2-1 and V is TRBV12-3 or TRBV12-4; TRBD2 agrees at 7 bases. The CDR3 covers 11 residues. The chain's CDR3 is CASKKGGEQSF. CDR3 coding DNA: TGTGCCAGCAAAAAGGGAGGGGAGCAGTCCTTC.

In its sample, this clonotype was seen many times. The CDR3 DNA sequence: TGCGCCAGCAGCTCGGACAGCTACTATGGCTACACCTTC. This gives the protein CASSSDSYYGYTF. The chain employs TRBV5-1 and TRBJ1-2, with TRBD1 as a possible D gene (6 bases). The V gene's germline CDR1 is SGHRS and CDR2 YFSETQ. This CDR3 contains 13 residues. Trimming left V 3 bases short and J 3 bases short, with 9 bases between.

At least ten counts were recorded for this clonotype. The chain recombines TRBV7-8 with TRBJ1-5; 9 bases line up with TRBD1. After removal of 1 base from V and 4 bases from J, the junction contained 2 bases not matched to a gene. This CDR3 has 15 residues. From germline, CDR1 is SGHVS and CDR2 FQNEAQ. For the CDR3, the DNA is TGTGCCAGCAGCTTAGTAGGACAGGGGAATCAGCCCCAGCATTTT. Translated, it gives CASSLVGQGNQPQHF.